Described below is a single T cell receptor beta chain sequence and its context. The assay was immunoSEQ multiplex PCR, and TCRdb's table has in-frame clones only and misses some. The table shows 150,000 to 190,000 clones, with less than 95% occurring only once. The entry originates in a study of T cell responses to AZD1222 COVID-19 vaccine. The CDR3 totals 12 residues. Germline-derived CDR1 and CDR2 are SNHLY and FYNNEI. J was trimmed by 5 bases and V by 8 bases; bases with no gene match: 2. The starting material was peripheral blood, obtained on day 0 of AZD1222 vaccination. The source of this sequence is an adult in good health. The chain joins TRBV2 to TRBJ2-7; the match to TRBD1 covers 11 bases. As DNA, the CDR3 is TGTGCCAGCGGGGACAGGGGGGACGAGCAGTACTTC. Translating gives CASGDRGDEQYF.